The 22 T cell receptor beta chains below come from one sample, sequenced in a study of T cells in Graves' hyperthyroidism and ophthalmopathy (dated by TCRdb to the late 2010s). Library prep was done by multiplex PCR. Sequencing used an Illumina HiSeq 2000. TCR beta CDR3 regions were amplified from RNA transcripts. A first-round RT-PCR of the TCR CDR3 used the HTBI primer set with the Qiagen OneStep RT-PCR kit. The public reads were run again by TCRdb, first through fastp at Q25 and then through MiXCR, and only productive beta chains were kept. Rows with a matching CDR3 protein are joined into one entry that keeps the most common DNA and genes. This sample comprises approximately 710,000 distinct CDR3 sequences, roughly 17% of them detected only once. Clones ranked in the top ten supply about 16% of the sample. The specimen sequenced was blood. All receptors come from a man in his fifties with Graves' hyperthyroidism.

This clonotype was counted at least ten times. The chain links TRBV30 to TRBJ1-1; D is undetermined. This CDR3 region has 13 residues. In germline, CDR1 is GTSNPN, CDR2 SVGIG (reference sequence). With 0 bases removed from V and 5 bases from J, the gap between germline ends came to 10 bases. The CDR3 reads CAWSVLKGTEAFF. The CDR3 coding sequence is TGTGCCTGGAGTGTACTAAAGGGAACTGAAGCTTTCTTT.

V and J are TRBV6-2 or TRBV6-3 and TRBJ1-5, with D uncertain. The CDR3 covers 18 residues. V dropped 2 bases and J dropped 3 bases, with 20 bases sitting between them. Germline values: CDR1 MNHEY, CDR2 SVGEGT. The CDR3 DNA follows: TGTGCCAGCAGTTACAGCCTGTACAACTTTAAGGTCAATCAGCCCCAGCATTTT. Translation: CASSYSLYNFKVNQPQHF.

This rearrangement joins TRBV28 to TRBJ2-1, with no clear D. The germline V gene encodes CDR1 MDHEN and CDR2 SYDVKM. This CDR3 has 15 residues. Trimming pared 6 bases from V and 6 bases from J, leaving 18 bases between. CDR3 loop: CASSSISIKSNEQFF. CDR3 nucleotide sequence: TGTGCCAGCAGCTCTATTAGCATTAAAAGCAATGAGCAGTTCTTC.

This clonotype was recorded many times. The rearrangement uses TRBV20-1 and TRBJ1-5; D unresolved. CDR1 and CDR2 from the germline V gene are DFQATT and SNEGSKA (reference sequence). The CDR3 extends over 15 amino acids. V dropped 2 bases and J dropped 0 bases, with 11 bases sitting between them. This chain's CDR3 is CSARPPPGSNQPQHF. The CDR3, as DNA: TGCAGTGCTAGACCCCCCCCGGGTAGCAATCAGCCCCAGCATTTT.

This clonotype was picked up many times. J is TRBJ2-2 and V is TRBV20-1; tentative D call: TRBD2 (6 bases). V shed 1 base and J shed 7 bases, with 13 bases lying between them. The CDR3 totals 14 residues. Germline V lookup: CDR1 DFQATT, CDR2 SNEGSKA (reference sequence). CDR3 sequence reads: CSARVGSEIGELFF. The CDR3 DNA reads TGCAGTGCTAGAGTCGGGAGTGAGATCGGGGAGCTGTTTTTT.

In its sample, this clonotype was seen many times. The genes are TRBV6-1 and TRBJ2-1, with TRBD2 as a possible D gene (6 bases). The CDR3 is 12 residues long. V gave up 7 bases and J gave up 6 bases, with 10 bases separating them. Germline CDR1 reads MNHNS; CDR2 reads SASEGT. CDR3 bases: TGTGCCAGCACCACGGGAGTCAATGAGCAGTTCTTC. Translation: CASTTGVNEQFF.

This clonotype was recorded a few times. The chain couples TRBV24-1 to TRBJ2-2; 7 bases line up with TRBD1. This CDR3 comprises 17 residues. Germline loops: CDR1 KGHDR, CDR2 SFDVKD. Unmatched junction bases numbered 14, after V lost 6 bases and J lost 5 bases. For the CDR3, the DNA is TGTGCCACCAGTACCAATAGGGGGCTAACGGGGACCGGGGAGCTGTTTTTT. This codes for CATSTNRGLTGTGELFF.

The CDR3 sequence is CASSEGEHRVIYEQYF. CDR3 bases: TGTGCCAGCAGTGAAGGCGAGCACAGGGTAATCTACGAGCAGTACTTC. This chain links TRBV6-1 with TRBJ2-7; weak D call: TRBD1 (6 bases). Germline loops: CDR1 MNHNS, CDR2 SASEGT. V dropped 1 base and J dropped 3 bases, with 16 bases sitting between them. The CDR3 has 16 amino acids.

In this sample, this clonotype turned up many times. This chain uses TRBV7-2 with TRBJ2-3; maybe TRBD2 (6 bases). The germline V and J ends were trimmed by 6 bases and 3 bases, with 10 bases remaining between them. The CDR3 extends over 13 amino acids. Germline CDR1 SGHTA, CDR2 FQGNSA. The CDR3 region is CASRESGTDTQYF. The CDR3 nucleotides read TGTGCCAGCAGGGAGAGCGGGACAGATACGCAGTATTTT.

A few counts support this clonotype. The final CDR3 position lacks the conserved phenylalanine or tryptophan, pointing to a likely read error. The CDR3 region is CASSPQTGSTQYV. In DNA, the CDR3 is TGTGCCAGCTCACCACAAACTGGGTCTACGCAGTATGTT. This chain uses TRBV18 with TRBJ2-3; no firm D call. Trimming removed 1 base at V and 8 bases at J, with 10 bases between. Germline V CDR1 and CDR2: KGHSH, LQKENI. This CDR3 is 13 amino acids long.

This clonotype was counted at least ten times. The V and J genes are TRBV28 and TRBJ2-2; D remains unclear. Looked up from germline, CDR1 is MDHEN and CDR2 is SYDVKM. V was shortened by 2 bases and J by 2 bases, with 12 bases between the two germline ends. The CDR3 consists of 16 residues. CDR3 sequence reads: CASSLAAAPNTGELFF. CDR3 sequence (DNA): TGTGCCAGCAGTTTAGCGGCTGCCCCCAACACCGGGGAGCTGTTTTTT. The whole variable domain, remainder taken from reference TRBV28 and TRBJ2-2, is DVKVTQSSRYLVKRTGEKVFLECVQDMDHENMFWYRQDPGLGLRLIYFSYDVKMKEKGDIPEGYSVSREKKERFSLILESASTNQTSMYLCASSLAAAPNTGELFFGEGSRLTVL.

The V and J genes are TRBV14 and TRBJ2-7; tentatively, D is TRBD1 or TRBD2 (5 bases each). Trimming stripped 2 bases from V and 3 bases from J, with 14 bases between. The germline V gene has CDR1 SGHDN and CDR2 FVKESK. This CDR3 has 15 amino acids. CDR3: CASSQTGTGIYEQYF. DNA of the CDR3: TGTGCCAGCAGCCAAACCGGGACGGGAATCTACGAGCAGTACTTC.

The CDR3 loop reads CASSLPPETPSYNEQFF. CDR3 sequence (DNA): TGTGCCAGCAGCCTACCTCCCGAGACTCCTTCCTACAATGAGCAGTTCTTC. This sequence joins TRBV11-2 and TRBJ2-1; D not resolved. CDR1 SGHAT and CDR2 FQNNGV come from the germline V gene. The CDR3 length is 17 residues. Trimming shortened V by 5 bases and J by 1 base, and 18 bases separated the two germline ends.

At least ten counts were recorded for this clonotype. This rearrangement joins TRBV12-3 or TRBV12-4 to TRBJ2-7; D is possibly TRBD1 (5 bases). The CDR3 is 15 residues long. V dropped 4 bases and J dropped 4 bases, with 17 bases sitting between them. CDR3: CASSSSGPVRYEQYF. In DNA, the CDR3 is TGTGCCAGCAGTTCCTCAGGGCCCGTGAGGTACGAGCAGTACTTC.

The gene calls are TRBV20-1 and TRBJ2-7; no firm D call. The germline V and J ends were trimmed by 5 bases and 1 base, with 18 bases remaining between them. CDR1 is DFQATT and CDR2 is SNEGSKA in the germline V gene (reference sequence). This CDR3 has 15 residues. The CDR3 DNA follows: TGCAGTGCTCCACCCCCCCAAGTTCTTTCCTACGAGCAGTACTTC. The encoded protein is CSAPPPQVLSYEQYF.

This clonotype was seen at least ten times. In DNA, the CDR3 is TGTGCCAGCAGCTTAGAAGAGGGCTTGAACACTGAAGCTTTCTTT. It is translated as CASSLEEGLNTEAFF. This sequence joins TRBV7-6 and TRBJ1-1; D gene ambiguous. The CDR3 is 15 amino acids. The V end was cut by 1 base, the J end by 0 bases, with 9 bases between. Germline loops: CDR1 SGHVS, CDR2 FNYEAQ.

This clonotype was seen ten or more times. The chain couples TRBV7-2 to TRBJ2-5; D possibly matches TRBD1 or TRBD2 (5 bases each). From germline, CDR1 is SGHTA and CDR2 FQGNSA. Trimming took off 0 bases at V and 5 bases at J, with 13 bases between the two ends. CDR3 size: 15 residues. The DNA of the CDR3 is TGTGCCAGCAGCTTAGCCAGGCAGGGCGGGGAGACCCAGTACTTC. It is translated as CASSLARQGGETQYF.

The chain joins TRBV4-1 to TRBJ1-1, with a weak D call TRBD1 (6 bases). Germline CDR1 MGHRA, CDR2 YSYEKL. V shed 0 bases and J shed 8 bases, with 13 bases lying between them. There are 14 residues in the CDR3. CDR3 bases: TGCGCCAGCAGCCAAGACAACAGGGATATGGAAGCTTTCTTT. It yields the protein CASSQDNRDMEAFF.

Regarding this clonotype: A much larger clone differs from this one at a single base, so this may be a read error. The rearrangement joins TRBV13 to TRBJ2-7; tentatively, D is TRBD1 (6 bases). The CDR3 covers 16 residues. Germline lookup yields CDR1 PRHDT and CDR2 FYEKMQ (reference sequence). The CDR3 DNA is TGTGCCAGCGGCTTAGCCGTGACAGGCAACTCCTACGAGCAGTACTTC. Translation gives CASGLAVTGNSYEQYF. The full variable domain, its missing parts supplied by reference TRBV13 and TRBJ2-7, is AAGVIQSPRHLIKEKRETATLKCYPIPRHDTVYWYQQGPGQDPQFLISFYEKMQSDKGSIPDRFSAQQFSDYHSELNMSSLELGDSALYFCASGLAVTGNSYEQYFGPGTRLTVT.

This clonotype has a handful of counts. The chain couples TRBV27 to TRBJ2-2; the D is unclear. Trimming removed 4 bases at V and 7 bases at J, with 7 bases between. The length of the CDR3 is 12 residues. Germline V gene lookup returns CDR1 MNHEY and CDR2 SMNVEV (reference sequence). The CDR3, as DNA: TGTGCCAGCAGTTGGGATCACGGGGAGCTGTTTTTT. Its translation is CASSWDHGELFF.

This clonotype was found many times. Written as DNA, the CDR3 is TGTGCCAGCCGATCAGGGTTCCAAGAGACCCAGTACTTC. As protein: CASRSGFQETQYF. J is TRBJ2-5 and V is TRBV6-2 or TRBV6-3, with D possibly being TRBD1 (5 bases). The CDR3 runs to 13 residues. V shed 8 bases and J shed 1 base, with 11 bases lying between them. Per the germline V gene, CDR1 is MNHEY and CDR2 is SVGEGT.

This clonotype was counted at least ten times. V and J are TRBV27 and TRBJ2-3, with D possibly being TRBD2 (6 bases). The V gene lost 6 bases and the J gene lost 4 bases, with 11 bases spanning the gap. This CDR3 is built from 13 residues. Germline V gene lookup returns CDR1 MNHEY and CDR2 SMNVEV (reference sequence). CDR3 nucleotide sequence: TGTGCCAGCAGGACCGGGAGCGCAGATACGCAGTATTTT. Protein product: CASRTGSADTQYF.